Listed here are 13 T cell receptor beta chains from one sample, sequenced in a study of beta chain features in type 1 diabetes. Study findings and constraints: Across all four CD4+ subsets, people with type 1 diabetes showed modestly shorter TCRB CDR3s.

For these TCRs, the target antigens are not known. cDNA synthesis used the whole RNA isolate, giving expressed TCRB sequences. Produced via immunoSEQ multiplex PCR; TCRdb's table is partial and in-frame only. The table shows fewer than 300,000 clones, with around 21% occurring only once. The sequencing sample was made of naive CD4+ T cells from blood. The receptors originated from a woman between 40 and 50 years old with type 1 diabetes.

The table lists this clone with a few counts. The chain links TRBV4-2 to TRBJ2-5; 7 bases line up with TRBD2. Unmatched junction bases numbered 3, after V lost 1 base and J lost 1 base. The CDR3 totals 15 residues. The germline V gene encodes CDR1 LGHNA and CDR2 YNFKEQ. The chain's CDR3 is CASSQAGRLQETQYF. The CDR3 DNA sequence: TGTGCCAGCAGCCAAGCCGGGAGGCTCCAAGAGACCCAGTACTTC.

The rearrangement links TRBV5-6 to TRBJ1-2; tentative D call: TRBD1 (6 bases). Germline V gene sequence: CDR1 SGHDT, CDR2 YYEEEE. V gave up 0 bases and J gave up 7 bases, with 13 bases separating them. The CDR3 contains 14 residues. Here the CDR3 reads CASSLALQGGGYTF. The CDR3 DNA sequence: TGTGCCAGCAGCTTGGCGCTACAGGGCGGTGGCTACACCTTC.

Comment on this clone: The sample contains more than one DNA sequence encoding this CDR3. The V gene is TRBV14, the J gene TRBJ2-3; the D is unclear. The CDR3 runs 12 residues. Trimming removed 4 bases at V and 0 bases at J, with 2 bases between. Germline values: CDR1 SGHDN, CDR2 FVKESK. The CDR3 loop reads CASSPSTDTQYF. CDR3 bases: TGTGCCAGCAGCCCAAGCACAGATACGCAGTATTTT.

This chain connects TRBV4-2 to TRBJ2-3; D gene unclear. The CDR3 loop spans 13 amino acids. The ends were cut back, 3 bases at V and 3 bases at J, with 7 bases in the middle. Germline V lookup: CDR1 LGHNA, CDR2 YNFKEQ. The CDR3 spells CASSQYNTDTQYF. DNA of the CDR3: TGTGCCAGCAGCCAGTACAATACAGATACGCAGTATTTT.

The chain has TRBV10-3 and TRBJ2-3, with D perhaps TRBD2 (6 bases). Germline V lookup: CDR1 ENHRY, CDR2 SYGVKD. The V end lost 11 bases, the J end lost 6 bases, and 15 bases lay between the germline ends. The CDR3 contains 12 residues. The CDR3 sequence: CAVRGGTDTQYF. The CDR3 nucleotides are TGTGCCGTCCGGGGCGGGACGGATACGCAGTATTTT.

The chain carries TRBV5-1 and TRBJ1-4; 11 bases are a match to TRBD1. The V gene end was trimmed by 4 bases and the J gene end by 8 bases; junction bases not matched to a gene: 7. The CDR3 sequence is 15 residues long. Germline V gene lookup returns CDR1 SGHRS and CDR2 YFSETQ. CDR3 coding DNA: TGCGCCAGCAGCGTAATGGGACAGGGGGGAGAAAAACTGTTTTTT. Amino acids: CASSVMGQGGEKLFF.

This clone has a handful of counts. J is TRBJ1-1 and V is TRBV5-4; 9 positions match TRBD1. Germline CDR1 SGHNT, CDR2 YYREEE (reference sequence). The ends lost 10 bases at V and 2 bases at J; junction bases unmatched: 6. There are 13 residues in the CDR3. The chain's CDR3 is CAFRDRVNTEAFF. As DNA, the CDR3 is TGTGCCTTCCGGGACAGGGTAAACACTGAAGCTTTCTTT.

J is TRBJ1-4 and V is TRBV16; tentatively, D is TRBD1 (5 bases). The CDR3 totals 13 residues. The V and J ends lost 3 bases and 8 bases respectively, with 10 bases between them. Germline CDR1 and CDR2: KGHSY and FQNENV. DNA for the CDR3: TGTGCCAGCAGCCAGGGGCATCGAGAAAAACTGTTTTTT. It encodes CASSQGHREKLFF.

The V and J genes are TRBV7-9 and TRBJ1-2; 7 nucleotides agree with TRBD1. Germline-derived CDR1 and CDR2 are SEHNR and FQNEAQ (reference sequence). The CDR3 extends over 14 amino acids. V shed 5 bases, J shed 4 bases, and the junction held 7 bases outside the gene matches. The CDR3 protein is CASSLSDRSYGYTF. The CDR3 DNA follows: TGTGCCAGCAGCCTATCGGACAGGAGCTATGGCTACACCTTC.

The V call is TRBV9, the J call TRBJ1-2; no clear D gene. CDR1 is SGDLS, CDR2 YYNGEE, per germline. The V gene lost 0 bases and the J gene lost 2 bases, with 8 bases spanning the gap. This CDR3 contains 14 residues. The CDR3 is CASSVDSQNYGYTF. In DNA, the CDR3 is TGTGCCAGCAGCGTAGACAGCCAGAACTATGGCTACACCTTC.

This clone was picked up a small number of times. This rearrangement joins TRBV4-1 to TRBJ2-2, with 9 bases fitting TRBD1. J lost 3 bases, V lost 8 bases, and 7 bases had no gene match. The CDR3 totals 15 residues. Germline loops: CDR1 MGHRA, CDR2 YSYEKL. CDR3 amino acids: CASRIGQGYTGELFF. CDR3 coding DNA: TGCGCCAGCCGTATTGGACAGGGGTACACCGGGGAGCTGTTTTTT.

This chain joins TRBV18 and TRBJ2-1, with D possibly matching TRBD1 (6 bases). Germline CDR1 reads KGHSH; CDR2 reads LQKENI. The length of the CDR3 is 13 residues. V was trimmed by 3 bases and J by 10 bases, leaving 13 bases between them. CDR3 sequence reads: CASSPGAAGEQFF. The CDR3 bases are TGTGCCAGCTCACCGGGGGCAGCTGGCGAGCAGTTCTTC. The full variable domain, completed using reference TRBV18 and TRBJ2-1, is NAGVMQNPRHLVRRRGQEARLRCSPMKGHSHVYWYRQLPEEGLKFMVYLQKENIIDESGMPKERFSAEFPKEGPSILRIQQVVRGDSAAYFCASSPGAAGEQFFGPGTRLTVL.

Only a few counts were recorded for this clone. The chain joins TRBV18 to TRBJ2-7; 7 bases are a match to TRBD1. This CDR3 comprises 16 residues. Trimming at V came to 2 bases and at J to 2 bases, leaving 9 bases not matched to a gene. CDR1 is KGHSH, CDR2 LQKENI, per germline. CDR3 nucleotide sequence: TGTGCCAGCTCACCAATCAAAGGGACAGTTCCCTACGAGCAGTACTTC. Its translation: CASSPIKGTVPYEQYF.